A single sample gave rise to the 8 T cell receptor beta chains below, sequenced in a study of cytomegalovirus exposure and HLA in healthy donors. The study ran its PCR with 60 Vbeta and 13 Jbeta primers. Profiled with immunoSEQ multiplex PCR; TCRdb holds only in-frame clones, not every one. The data hold more than 85,000 clones, with approximately 11% observed a single time. Sequencing used PBMCs. Receptors were obtained from a man aged 35-49 years in good health and CMV-seropositive.

This clone has just a few counts. The chain has TRBV7-6 and TRBJ2-5, with TRBD2 identical over 7 bases. Germline CDR1 and CDR2: SGHVS and FNYEAQ. The CDR3 is 16 residues long. The junction had 7 bases not matched to a gene; V was cut back by 1 base and J by 2 bases. Here the CDR3 DNA reads TGTGCCAGCAGCTTAGGTGGCGGGAGTATACAAGAGACCCAGTACTTC. It codes for CASSLGGGSIQETQYF.

This chain connects TRBV4-1 to TRBJ2-5, with 7 nucleotides matching TRBD2. The CDR3 sequence is 17 residues long. Germline loops: CDR1 MGHRA, CDR2 YSYEKL. V shed 4 bases and J 0 bases; nucleotides not matched to a gene: 11. The DNA for the CDR3 is TGCGCCAGCAGCCCTGGGTCTAGCGGTCTGTACCAAGAGACCCAGTACTTC. It yields the protein CASSPGSSGLYQETQYF.

The chain recombines TRBV30 with TRBJ2-7; no definite D call. With 3 bases removed from V and 5 bases from J, the gap between germline ends came to 11 bases. The CDR3 spans 12 residues. Per germline, CDR1 GTSNPN and CDR2 SVGIG (reference sequence). The CDR3 sequence is CAWSPGADEQYF. In DNA form, the CDR3 reads TGTGCCTGGAGCCCCGGTGCCGACGAGCAGTACTTC.

About this clone itself: At one of its ends the junction is not consistent with the germline gene, which may arise from a read error. The chain employs TRBV2 and TRBJ2-7; TRBD1 is a possible D gene (5 bases). The germline V gene has CDR1 SNHLY and CDR2 FYNNEI. The CDR3 runs to 15 residues. DNA of the CDR3: TGTGCCAGCAGTCAAGCTAATAGGGGTTCCTACGAGCAGTACTTC. It specifies CASSQANRGSYEQYF.

For this clone: Other nucleotide sequences in the sample specify the same CDR3. The V and J genes are TRBV10-3 and TRBJ2-5; D might be TRBD1 (5 bases). In germline, CDR1 is ENHRY, CDR2 SYGVKD. Between the trimmed V and J ends, which lost 4 bases and 0 bases, there was a span of 9 bases. CDR3 length: 14 residues. CDR3 sequence (DNA): TGTGCCATCAGTGGGGGCACAGACCAAGAGACCCAGTACTTC. It specifies CAISGGTDQETQYF.

This clone was seen only a few times. The chain employs TRBV5-1 and TRBJ1-1, with D perhaps matching TRBD1 (6 bases). The CDR3 is made up of 13 amino acids. CDR1 is SGHRS and CDR2 is YFSETQ in the germline V gene. V lost 3 bases and J lost 7, with 13 bases in between. The CDR3 spells CASSWRGGDEAFF. The CDR3 DNA reads TGCGCCAGCAGCTGGAGAGGGGGGGATGAAGCTTTCTTT.

In this sample, this clone turned up a few times. The chain joins TRBV27 to TRBJ2-5, with D maybe TRBD1 (6 bases). Germline V CDR1 and CDR2: MNHEY, SMNVEV (reference sequence). There are 12 residues in the CDR3. Trimming left V 3 bases short and J 4 bases short, with 6 bases between. The CDR3 DNA is TGTGCCAGCAGTTTGGACAGAGAGACCCAGTACTTC. Protein: CASSLDRETQYF.

This clone was counted a few times. This chain connects TRBV6-1 to TRBJ2-3; D remains ambiguous. V was pared by 0 bases and J by 7 bases, with 8 bases between. The CDR3 extends over 13 amino acids. The germline V gene encodes CDR1 MNHNS and CDR2 SASEGT. This chain's CDR3 is CASSEAYSYTQYF. CDR3 DNA sequence: TGTGCCAGCAGTGAAGCGTATTCCTATACGCAGTATTTT.